This entry lists 6 T cell receptor beta chains sequenced from one sample in a study of blood T cell repertoires in COVID-19. Sequenced by immunoSEQ multiplex PCR; TCRdb stores in-frame clones only, minus some. The table lists 90,000 or so clones, approximately 88% of them singletons. The sequencing input was peripheral blood. The receptor set was obtained from a man aged 55-75 years with COVID-19, enrolled during active disease.

The chain joins TRBV7-9 to TRBJ2-3; D possibly corresponds to TRBD2 (6 bases). The CDR3 consists of 14 residues. Germline lookup yields CDR1 SEHNR and CDR2 FQNEAQ (reference sequence). The V end was cut by 4 bases, the J end by 3 bases, with 11 bases between. CDR3 bases: TGTGCCAGCAGCTCACCCCGGGAGACAGATACGCAGTATTTT. Its translation is CASSSPRETDTQYF. Combining the CDR3 with reference TRBV7-9 and TRBJ2-3 gives the whole variable domain DTGVSQNPRHKITKRGQNVTFRCDPISEHNRLYWYRQTLGQGPEFLTYFQNEAQLEKSRLLSDRFSAERPKGSFSTLEIQRTEQGDSAMYLCASSSPRETDTQYFGPGTRLTVL.

This clone has more than one count but fewer than ten. The chain employs TRBV5-4 and TRBJ2-7; D ambiguous. With 0 bases removed from V and 2 bases from J, the gap between germline ends came to 12 bases. The germline CDR1 and CDR2 sequences are SGHNT and YYREEE (reference sequence). This CDR3 is built from 15 residues. CDR3 sequence: CASSLDSSRTYEQYF. In nucleotides, the CDR3 is TGTGCCAGCAGCTTGGACAGTTCCAGAACCTACGAGCAGTACTTC.

This clone was counted once. This chain joins TRBV11-2 and TRBJ2-5, with unresolved D. The CDR3 has 14 amino acids. The V and J ends lost 2 bases and 4 bases respectively, with 11 bases between them. Germline V lookup: CDR1 SGHAT, CDR2 FQNNGV. CDR3 DNA sequence: TGTGCCAGCAGCTTAAGCCCCCCTCCAGAGACCCAGTACTTC. Residues: CASSLSPPPETQYF.

The chain carries TRBV4-1 and TRBJ1-3; the D gene is possibly TRBD1 (6 bases). Germline V lookup: CDR1 MGHRA, CDR2 YSYEKL. The CDR3 covers 16 residues. The V gene lost 4 bases and the J gene lost 4 bases, with 17 bases spanning the gap. The CDR3 sequence is CASSREGGRRGNTIYF. Here the CDR3 DNA reads TGCGCCAGCAGCCGAGAGGGGGGGAGGCGCGGAAACACCATATATTTT.

V is TRBV10-1 and J is TRBJ1-2, with 9 bases identical to TRBD1. After removal of 2 bases from V and 8 bases from J, the junction contained 9 bases not matched to a gene. The CDR3 consists of 15 residues. Germline CDR1 WNHNN, CDR2 SYGVQD (reference sequence). This CDR3 is CASSEARDREVGYTF. The CDR3 nucleotides read TGCGCCAGCAGTGAGGCCCGGGACAGGGAAGTCGGCTACACCTTC.

V and J are TRBV18 and TRBJ1-6, with TRBD1 as a possible D gene (5 bases). The germline V gene has CDR1 KGHSH and CDR2 LQKENI. V was pared by 3 bases and J by 9 bases, with 21 bases between. The CDR3 runs to 17 residues. CDR3 loop: CASSPRAGPRSGSPLHF. The CDR3, as DNA: TGTGCCAGCTCACCCCGAGCGGGACCCCGATCCGGTTCACCCCTCCACTTT.